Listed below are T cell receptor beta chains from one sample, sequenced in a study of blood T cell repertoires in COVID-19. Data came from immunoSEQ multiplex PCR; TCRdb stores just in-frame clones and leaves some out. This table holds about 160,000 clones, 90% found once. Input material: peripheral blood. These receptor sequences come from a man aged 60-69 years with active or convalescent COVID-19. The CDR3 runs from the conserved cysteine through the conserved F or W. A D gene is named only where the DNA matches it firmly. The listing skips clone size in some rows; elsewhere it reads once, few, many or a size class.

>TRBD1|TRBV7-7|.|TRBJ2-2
CASSLFRGTTNTGELFF
TGTGCCAGCAGCTTATTCAGGGGGACAACGAACACCGGGGAGCTGTTTTTT
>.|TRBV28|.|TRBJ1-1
CASSPRVSGNIYMNTEAFF
TGTGCCAGCAGTCCTCGTGTTAGCGGGAATATCTACATGAACACTGAAGCTTTCTTT
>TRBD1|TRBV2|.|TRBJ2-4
CASSLQGAGNIQYF
TGTGCCAGCAGCCTACAGGGGGCAGGAAACATTCAGTACTTC
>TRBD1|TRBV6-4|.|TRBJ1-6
CASSSGTGFNSPLHF
TGTGCCAGCAGTTCCGGGACAGGGTTTAATTCACCCCTCCACTTT
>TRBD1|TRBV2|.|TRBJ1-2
CASQGQIGYGYTF
TGTGCCAGCCAGGGACAGATTGGCTATGGCTACACCTTC
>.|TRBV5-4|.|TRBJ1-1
CASSYWGGLNTEAFF
TGTGCCAGCAGCTACTGGGGAGGCTTGAACACTGAAGCTTTCTTT
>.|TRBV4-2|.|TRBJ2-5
CASSQQSGGETQYF
TGTGCCAGCAGCCAACAGTCCGGGGGAGAGACCCAGTACTTC
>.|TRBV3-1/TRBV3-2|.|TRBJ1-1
CASSQGSNTEAFF
TGTGCCAGCAGCCAAGGCAGTAACACTGAAGCTTTCTTT
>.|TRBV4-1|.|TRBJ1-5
CASSQDRLNSNQPQHF
TGCGCCAGCAGCCAAGACAGGTTGAATAGCAATCAGCCCCAGCATTTT
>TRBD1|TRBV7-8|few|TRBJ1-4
CASSLANRGGEKLFF
TGTGCCAGCAGCTTAGCGAACAGGGGTGGAGAAAAACTGTTTTTT
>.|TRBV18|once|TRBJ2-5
CASSPGDSVETQYF
TGTGCCAGCTCACCAGGAGACTCTGTGGAGACCCAGTACTTC
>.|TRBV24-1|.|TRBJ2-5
CATSDSLVQETQYF
TGTGCCACCAGTGACAGTCTAGTCCAAGAGACCCAGTACTTC
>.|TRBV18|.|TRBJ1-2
CASSPQGFDGYTF
TGTGCCAGCTCACCTCAGGGGTTCGATGGCTACACCTTC
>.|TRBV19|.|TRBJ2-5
CASSITGMRETQYF
TGTGCCAGTAGTATAACAGGGATGCGGGAGACCCAGTACTTC
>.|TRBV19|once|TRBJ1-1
CASSIGQMNTEAFF
TGTGCCAGTAGTATCGGTCAAATGAACACTGAAGCTTTCTTT
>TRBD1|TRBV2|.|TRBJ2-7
CASRSTGGSSYEQYF
TGTGCCAGCAGATCGACAGGGGGTAGCTCCTACGAGCAGTACTTC
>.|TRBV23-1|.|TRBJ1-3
CASSQIRTLATIYF
TGCGCCAGCAGTCAAATCCGGACTCTAGCCACCATATATTTT
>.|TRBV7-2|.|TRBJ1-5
CASSFRANQPQHF
TGTGCCAGCAGCTTCAGGGCTAATCAGCCCCAGCATTTT
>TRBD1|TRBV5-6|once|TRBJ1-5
CASSRDRDQPQHF
TGTGCCAGCAGCCGCGACAGGGATCAGCCCCAGCATTTT
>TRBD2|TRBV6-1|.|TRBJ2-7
CASSESSGGRDEQYF
TGTGCCAGCAGTGAATCAAGCGGGGGGAGGGACGAGCAGTACTTC
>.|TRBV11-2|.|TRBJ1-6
CASSLDTGNSPLHF
TGTGCCAGCAGCCTTGATACAGGGAATTCACCCCTCCACTTT
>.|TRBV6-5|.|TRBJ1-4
CASTEGGRSNEKLFF
TGTGCCAGCACCGAGGGCGGGAGGAGTAATGAAAAACTGTTTTTT